This TCR beta chain was profiled in a study of Ad26.COV2.S vaccination and SARS-CoV-2 variants. The study, taken as a whole, reports: Comparable non-spike TCR breadth was observed in vaccine and placebo recipients.

This clone was seen a handful of times. Its specificity is unknown. CDR3 length equals 14 residues. Trimming removed 7 bases at V and 1 base at J, with 12 bases between. Germline CDR1 and CDR2: SGHTS and YDEGEE. The table came from immunoSEQ multiplex PCR; TCRdb's copy has only in-frame clones and leaves some out. The sample includes more than 150,000 clones, 87% of them seen just once. The starting material was peripheral blood, obtained after recovery from COVID-19. This receptor was identified in a human donor who had recovered from COVID-19. The V gene is TRBV5-8, the J gene TRBJ1-5, with unresolved D. CDR3 coding DNA: TGTGCCAGCTCGCCGGCCAGGAGCAATCAGCCCCAGCATTTT. As protein: CASSPARSNQPQHF.